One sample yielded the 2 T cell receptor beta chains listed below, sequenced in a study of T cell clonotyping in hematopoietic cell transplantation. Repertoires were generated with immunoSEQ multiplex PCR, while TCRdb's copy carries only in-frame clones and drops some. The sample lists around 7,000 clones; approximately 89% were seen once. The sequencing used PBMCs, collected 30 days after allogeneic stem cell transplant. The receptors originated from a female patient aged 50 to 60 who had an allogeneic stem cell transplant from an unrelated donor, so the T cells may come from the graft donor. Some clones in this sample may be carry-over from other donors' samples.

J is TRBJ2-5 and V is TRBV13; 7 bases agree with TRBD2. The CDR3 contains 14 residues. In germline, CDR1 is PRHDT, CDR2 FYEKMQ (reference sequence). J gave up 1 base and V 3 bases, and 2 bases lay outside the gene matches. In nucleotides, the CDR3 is TGTGCCAGCAGCTTCTGGGAGGGCCAAGAGACCCAGTACTTC. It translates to CASSFWEGQETQYF.

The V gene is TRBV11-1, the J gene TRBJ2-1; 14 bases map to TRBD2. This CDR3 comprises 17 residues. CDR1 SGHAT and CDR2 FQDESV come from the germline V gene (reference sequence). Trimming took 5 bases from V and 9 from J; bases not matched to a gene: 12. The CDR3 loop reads CASSQGPGLAGDGEQFF. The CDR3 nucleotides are TGTGCCAGCAGCCAAGGTCCGGGACTAGCGGGAGATGGTGAGCAGTTCTTC.